This T cell receptor beta chain was sequenced in a study of technical replicates of blood from several donors. Trimming took off 2 bases at V and 0 bases at J, with 5 bases between the two ends. The germline CDR1 and CDR2 sequences are SGHTA and FQGNSA. There are 13 residues in the CDR3. Some clones are missing from TCRdb's copy, which holds only in-frame ones; the method was immunoSEQ multiplex PCR. Here the sample spans tens of thousands of clones, around 94% being singletons. The chain links TRBV7-2 to TRBJ2-7; no firm D call. This TCR was recovered from a human donor in good health. Input material: T cells isolated from PBMCs. CDR3 amino acids: CASSLSVSYEQYF. DNA for the CDR3: TGTGCCAGCAGCTTATCCGTCTCCTACGAGCAGTACTTC.